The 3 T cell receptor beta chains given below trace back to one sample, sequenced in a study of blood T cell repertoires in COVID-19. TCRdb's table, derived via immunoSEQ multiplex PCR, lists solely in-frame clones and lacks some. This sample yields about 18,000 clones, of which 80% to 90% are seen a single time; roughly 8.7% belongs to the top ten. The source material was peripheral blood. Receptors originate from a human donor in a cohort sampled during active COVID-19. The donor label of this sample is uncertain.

In DNA form, the CDR3 reads TGTGCCAGCAGACCACCGGGACAGGCTAACTATGGCTACACCTTC. Translation: CASRPPGQANYGYTF. The chain carries TRBV5-5 and TRBJ1-2; 8 positions agree with TRBD1. Trimming at V came to 5 bases and at J to 0 bases, leaving 6 bases not matched to a gene. The CDR3 has 15 amino acids. Germline assignment: CDR1 SGHKS and CDR2 YYEKEE (reference sequence).

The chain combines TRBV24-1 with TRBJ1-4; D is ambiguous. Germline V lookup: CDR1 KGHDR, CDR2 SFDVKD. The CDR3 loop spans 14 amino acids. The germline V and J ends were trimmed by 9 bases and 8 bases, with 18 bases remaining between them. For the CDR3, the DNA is TGTGCCACCTCCCCGGGGAGCCAAGGGGAAAAACTGTTTTTT. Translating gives CATSPGSQGEKLFF.

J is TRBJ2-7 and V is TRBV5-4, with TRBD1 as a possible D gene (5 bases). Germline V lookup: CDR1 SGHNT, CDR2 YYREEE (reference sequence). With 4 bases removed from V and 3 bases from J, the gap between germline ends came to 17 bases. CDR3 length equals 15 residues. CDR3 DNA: TGTGCCAGCAGCGTGGACCTTGGACATCACTACGAGCAGTACTTC. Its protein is CASSVDLGHHYEQYF.